The T cell receptor beta chain described here comes from a study of blood T cell repertoires in COVID-19. Across the whole study: Both acute and convalescent COVID-19 samples were obtained from the United States, Italy and Spain.

The CDR3 is made up of 15 amino acids. Germline assignment: CDR1 SGHTA and CDR2 FQGNSA. Deletions cut 5 bases from V and 7 bases from J, with 19 bases between. How the authors handled the data: Scientists estimated how many nucleated cells there were by amplifying reference gene primers. The method was immunoSEQ multiplex PCR; TCRdb's version includes in-frame clones alone and lacks a portion of them. Clone size and the V and J calls come from that table; the DNA yielded D and trimming. The sample carries 150,000 to 200,000 clones, 79% recorded once. This clone appeared once. The V call is TRBV7-2, the J call TRBJ2-3; TRBD2 might be the D (6 bases). The origin of this receptor is a man between 60 and 75 years old with active or convalescent COVID-19. The sample was peripheral blood. The CDR3 DNA follows: TGTGCCAGCAGCCCTGGGACTGATTTCAGGAATACGCAGTATTTT. This encodes CASSPGTDFRNTQYF.